The rows below give T cell receptor beta chains drawn from one sample of a study of T cells in Graves' hyperthyroidism and ophthalmopathy. TCRdb used MiXCR to reprocess the multiplex PCR reads, holding one entry per CDR3 protein. The repertoire holds over 700,000 distinct CDR3 sequences, with around 20% as singletons. Sequencing input: blood. The receptors were gathered from a woman in her forties or fifties with Graves' hyperthyroidism that later progressed to Graves' ophthalmopathy. Each CDR3 is given with its conserved first and last residue. Fields, in order: D gene, J gene, V gene, clone size, CDR3 protein, CDR3 DNA. The D gene is left open where the match is weak. Clone size, where shown, is once, few, many, or a class for clones that have expanded.

d_gene: -; j_gene: TRBJ1-2; v_gene: TRBV19; abundance: -; CDR3aa: CASIGNPNYGYTF; CDR3nt: TGTGCCAGTATTGGAAATCCTAACTATGGCTACACCTTC
d_gene: -; j_gene: TRBJ1-1; v_gene: TRBV19; abundance: -; CDR3aa: CASSPPEGLASF; CDR3nt: TGTGCCAGTAGTCCTCCCGAGGGGTTGGCTTCCTTT
d_gene: -; j_gene: TRBJ1-1; v_gene: TRBV20-1; abundance: many; CDR3aa: CSAEDLRGAFF; CDR3nt: TGCAGTGCGGAGGACTTGAGGGGTGCTTTCTTT
d_gene: -; j_gene: TRBJ1-5; v_gene: TRBV12-3/TRBV12-4; abundance: many; CDR3aa: CASSQRRSYQSQHF; CDR3nt: TGTGCCAGCAGTCAGCGACGGTCCTATCAATCCCAGCATTTT
d_gene: TRBD1; j_gene: TRBJ1-1; v_gene: TRBV20-1; abundance: many; CDR3aa: CSARDLNRGDEAFF; CDR3nt: TGCAGTGCTAGAGATTTGAACAGGGGTGATGAAGCTTTCTTT
d_gene: -; j_gene: TRBJ2-2; v_gene: TRBV29-1; abundance: -; CDR3aa: CSVVGQSGELFF; CDR3nt: TGCAGCGTTGTGGGTCAGAGCGGGGAGCTGTTTTTT
d_gene: -; j_gene: TRBJ2-6; v_gene: TRBV9; abundance: -; CDR3aa: CASSMYDSGANVLTF; CDR3nt: TGTGCCAGCAGCATGTACGACTCTGGGGCCAACGTCCTGACTTTC
d_gene: -; j_gene: TRBJ2-2; v_gene: TRBV7-3; abundance: many; CDR3aa: CASSAQDYGVGELFF; CDR3nt: TGTGCCAGCAGCGCACAGGATTACGGTGTCGGGGAGCTGTTTTTT
d_gene: TRBD2; j_gene: TRBJ2-3; v_gene: TRBV29-1; abundance: -; CDR3aa: CSVRLITSGTSGSQADTQYF; CDR3nt: TGCAGCGTTCGACTGATTACGTCCGGGACTAGCGGGTCCCAGGCAGATACGCAGTATTTT
d_gene: -; j_gene: TRBJ1-1; v_gene: TRBV2; abundance: many; CDR3aa: CASTVGWTAPNTEAFF; CDR3nt: TGTGCCAGCACGGTTGGATGGACAGCTCCGAACACTGAAGCTTTCTTT
d_gene: -; j_gene: TRBJ2-2; v_gene: TRBV9; abundance: -; CDR3aa: CASSVLIGELFF; CDR3nt: TGTGCCAGCAGCGTACTCATCGGGGAGCTGTTTTTT
d_gene: -; j_gene: TRBJ1-1; v_gene: TRBV19; abundance: few; CDR3aa: CASTEEMNTEASF; CDR3nt: TGTGCCAGTACCGAGGAGATGAACACTGAAGCTTCCTTT
d_gene: -; j_gene: TRBJ1-1; v_gene: TRBV3-1; abundance: few; CDR3aa: CASSRGRREAFF; CDR3nt: TGTGCCAGCAGCCGCGGACGGCGTGAAGCTTTCTTT
d_gene: TRBD1; j_gene: TRBJ1-5; v_gene: TRBV20-1; abundance: few; CDR3aa: CSASDRGNQPQHF; CDR3nt: TGCAGTGCTTCGGACAGGGGCAATCAGCCCCAGCATTTT
d_gene: TRBD1; j_gene: TRBJ2-6; v_gene: TRBV6-1; abundance: few; CDR3aa: CASKEDRRILSGANVLTF; CDR3nt: TGTGCCAGCAAGGAGGACAGGCGAATCTTGTCTGGGGCCAACGTCCTGACTTTC
d_gene: -; j_gene: TRBJ2-7; v_gene: TRBV20-1; abundance: -; CDR3aa: CSATPTNGSVGEQYF; CDR3nt: TGCAGTGCCACGCCGACTAACGGGAGTGTTGGCGAGCAGTACTTC
d_gene: -; j_gene: TRBJ2-7; v_gene: TRBV7-9; abundance: -; CDR3aa: CASSGVGGWGVYEQYF; CDR3nt: TGTGCCAGCAGCGGGGTTGGGGGATGGGGTGTCTACGAGCAGTACTTC
d_gene: TRBD1; j_gene: TRBJ2-3; v_gene: TRBV20-1; abundance: many; CDR3aa: CSATGQGTRTQYF; CDR3nt: TGCAGTGCTACCGGACAGGGGACGAGAACGCAGTATTTT
d_gene: TRBD1; j_gene: TRBJ2-1; v_gene: TRBV19; abundance: few; CDR3aa: CAVGGQGNYNEQFF; CDR3nt: TGTGCCGTCGGAGGACAGGGGAATTACAATGAGCAGTTCTTC
d_gene: TRBD1; j_gene: TRBJ1-1; v_gene: TRBV30; abundance: many; CDR3aa: CAWNVDRGTEAFF; CDR3nt: TGTGCCTGGAACGTTGACAGGGGAACTGAAGCTTTCTTT
d_gene: TRBD1; j_gene: TRBJ2-1; v_gene: TRBV19; abundance: -; CDR3aa: CASSIRDRFMNEQFF; CDR3nt: TGTGCCAGTAGTATCCGGGACAGGTTCATGAATGAGCAGTTCTTC
d_gene: -; j_gene: TRBJ2-1; v_gene: TRBV19; abundance: few; CDR3aa: CASSIDSSSYNEQFF; CDR3nt: TGTGCCAGTAGTATAGACAGCAGCTCCTACAATGAGCAGTTCTTC
d_gene: TRBD1; j_gene: TRBJ1-2; v_gene: TRBV20-1; abundance: few; CDR3aa: CSVGDRGIGGYTF; CDR3nt: TGCAGTGTCGGGGACAGGGGCATAGGGGGCTACACCTTC
d_gene: -; j_gene: TRBJ1-6; v_gene: TRBV11-2; abundance: many; CDR3aa: CASSSVRNNSPLHF; CDR3nt: TGTGCCAGCAGCTCGGTCAGAAATAATTCACCCCTCCACTTT
d_gene: -; j_gene: TRBJ1-2; v_gene: TRBV18; abundance: many; CDR3aa: CASSPRRDDYGYTF; CDR3nt: TGTGCCAGCTCACCAAGAAGGGACGACTATGGCTACACCTTC
d_gene: TRBD1; j_gene: TRBJ2-7; v_gene: TRBV2; abundance: many; CDR3aa: CATWDRAYEQYF; CDR3nt: TGTGCCACCTGGGACAGGGCCTACGAGCAGTACTTC
d_gene: -; j_gene: TRBJ2-3; v_gene: TRBV18; abundance: -; CDR3aa: CASSPVSMEAQYF; CDR3nt: TGTGCCAGCTCACCAGTGTCAATGGAAGCGCAGTATTTT